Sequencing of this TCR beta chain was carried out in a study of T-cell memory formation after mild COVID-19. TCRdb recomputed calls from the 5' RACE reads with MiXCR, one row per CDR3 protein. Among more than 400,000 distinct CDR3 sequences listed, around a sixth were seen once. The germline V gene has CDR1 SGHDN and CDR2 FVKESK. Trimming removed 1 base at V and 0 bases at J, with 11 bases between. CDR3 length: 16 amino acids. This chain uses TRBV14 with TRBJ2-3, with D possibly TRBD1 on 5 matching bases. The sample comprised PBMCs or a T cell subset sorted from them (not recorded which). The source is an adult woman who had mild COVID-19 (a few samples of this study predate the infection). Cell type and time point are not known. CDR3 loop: CASSQVLGQSTDTQYF. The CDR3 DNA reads TGTGCCAGCAGCCAAGTCCTAGGACAAAGCACAGATACGCAGTATTTT.